This T cell receptor (beta chain) was captured in a study of CD8 T cells in Susac syndrome. About the study: Of the sequenced Susac syndrome patients, six had active disease and 8 or 9 were in remission. At blood draw, Susac syndrome patients were therapy-naive, on corticosteroids, or on intravenous immunoglobulin alone.

CDR3 length: 15 amino acids. Looked up from germline, CDR1 is GTSNPN and CDR2 is SVGIG (reference sequence). Trimming cost V 2 bases and J 0 bases; bases outside gene matches: 3. Negative isolation was used for CD8+ and CD4+ T cells and FACS enrichment for TEMRA cells. An input of about 0.45 to 1 ug of RNA was subjected to reverse transcription using random hexamers. Amplification of the TCR beta CDR3 was carried out by immunoSEQ multiplex PCR, which spanned a total of 54 Vbeta and 13 Jbeta segments. TCRdb independently ran MiXCR on the immunoSEQ multiplex PCR reads; one entry per CDR3 protein. In the table there are approximately 190,000 distinct CDR3 sequences, 90% to 97% of which are singletons.

The TCR sequence derives from a human donor with Susac syndrome. What was sequenced was CD4+ T cells from PBMCs. The chain employs TRBV30 and TRBJ1-4; 7 nucleotides align to TRBD1. This CDR3 reads CAWSPGTATNEKLFF. Written as DNA, the CDR3 is TGTGCCTGGAGTCCTGGGACAGCAACTAATGAAAAACTGTTTTTT.